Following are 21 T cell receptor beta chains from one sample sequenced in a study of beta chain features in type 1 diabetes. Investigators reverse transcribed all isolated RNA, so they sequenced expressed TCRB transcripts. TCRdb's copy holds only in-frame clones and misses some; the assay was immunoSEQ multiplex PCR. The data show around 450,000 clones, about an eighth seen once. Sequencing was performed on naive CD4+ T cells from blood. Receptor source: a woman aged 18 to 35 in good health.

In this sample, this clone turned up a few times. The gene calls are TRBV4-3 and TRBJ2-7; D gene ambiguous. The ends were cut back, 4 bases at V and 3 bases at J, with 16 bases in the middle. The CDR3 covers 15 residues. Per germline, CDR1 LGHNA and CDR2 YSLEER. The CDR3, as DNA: TGCGCCAGCAGCCGTGATTCTTATAGTATCTACGAGCAGTACTTC. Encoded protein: CASSRDSYSIYEQYF.

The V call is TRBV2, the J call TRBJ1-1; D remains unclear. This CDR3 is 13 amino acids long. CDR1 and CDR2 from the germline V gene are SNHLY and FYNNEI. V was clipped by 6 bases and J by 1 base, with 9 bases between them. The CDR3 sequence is CASRRYRNTEAFF. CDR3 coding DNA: TGTGCCAGCAGAAGATACAGGAACACTGAAGCTTTCTTT. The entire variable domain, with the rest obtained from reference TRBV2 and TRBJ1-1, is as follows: EPEVTQTPSHQVTQMGQEVILRCVPISNHLYFYWYRQILGQKVEFLVSFYNNEISEKSEIFDDQFSVERPDGSNFTLKIRSTKLEDSAMYFCASRRYRNTEAFFGQGTRLTVV.

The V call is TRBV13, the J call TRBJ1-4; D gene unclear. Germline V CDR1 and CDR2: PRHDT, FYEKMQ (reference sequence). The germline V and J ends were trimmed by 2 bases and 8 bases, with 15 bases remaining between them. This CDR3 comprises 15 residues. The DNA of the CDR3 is TGTGCCAGCAGCTTAATGCCCCAAAGTGAGGAAAAACTGTTTTTT. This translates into CASSLMPQSEEKLFF.

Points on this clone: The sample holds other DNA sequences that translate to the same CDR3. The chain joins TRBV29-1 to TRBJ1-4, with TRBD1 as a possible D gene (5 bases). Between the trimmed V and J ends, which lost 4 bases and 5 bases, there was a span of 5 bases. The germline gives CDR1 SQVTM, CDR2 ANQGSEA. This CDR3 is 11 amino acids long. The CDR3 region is CSVGGNEKLFF. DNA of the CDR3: TGCAGCGTTGGGGGCAATGAAAAACTGTTTTTT. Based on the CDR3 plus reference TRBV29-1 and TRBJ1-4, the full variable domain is SAVISQKPSRDICQRGTSLTIQCQVDSQVTMMFWYRQQPGQSLTLIATANQGSEATYESGFVIDKFPISRPNLTFSTLTVSNMSPEDSSIYLCSVGGNEKLFFGSGTQLSVL.

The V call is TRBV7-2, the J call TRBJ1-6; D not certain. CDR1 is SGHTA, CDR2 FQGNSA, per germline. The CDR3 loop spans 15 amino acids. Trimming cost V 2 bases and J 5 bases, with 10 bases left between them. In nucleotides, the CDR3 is TGTGCCAGCAGCTTATTAGGTGTTAATAATTCACCCCTCCACTTT. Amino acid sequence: CASSLLGVNNSPLHF.

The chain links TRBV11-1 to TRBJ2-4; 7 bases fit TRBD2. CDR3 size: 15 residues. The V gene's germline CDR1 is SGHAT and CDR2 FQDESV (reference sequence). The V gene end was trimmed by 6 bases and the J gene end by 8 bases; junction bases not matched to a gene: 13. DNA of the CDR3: TGTGCCAGCAGTCCAAGCCGGGTTCGGGGGGACATTCAGTACTTC. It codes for CASSPSRVRGDIQYF. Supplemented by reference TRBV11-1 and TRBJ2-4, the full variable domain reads EAEVAQSPRYKITEKSQAVAFWCDPISGHATLYWYRQILGQGPELLVQFQDESVVDDSQLPKDRFSAERLKGVDSTLKIQPAELGDSAMYLCASSPSRVRGDIQYFGAGTRLSVL.

CDR3 residues: CASSPGGRRNSPLHF. The DNA for the CDR3 is TGTGCCAGCAGTCCGGGAGGCCGACGGAATTCACCCCTCCACTTT. The chain recombines TRBV14 with TRBJ1-6; D not resolved. CDR3 length: 15 amino acids. The germline V gene encodes CDR1 SGHDN and CDR2 FVKESK. V was cut by 6 bases and J by 7 bases, with 16 bases left in between.

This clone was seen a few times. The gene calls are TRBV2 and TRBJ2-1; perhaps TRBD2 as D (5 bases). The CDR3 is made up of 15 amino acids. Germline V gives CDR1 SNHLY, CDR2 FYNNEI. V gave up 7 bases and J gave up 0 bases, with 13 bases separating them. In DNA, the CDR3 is TGTGCCAGCATTTCCGTAGGGAGCTCCTACAATGAGCAGTTCTTC. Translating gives CASISVGSSYNEQFF.

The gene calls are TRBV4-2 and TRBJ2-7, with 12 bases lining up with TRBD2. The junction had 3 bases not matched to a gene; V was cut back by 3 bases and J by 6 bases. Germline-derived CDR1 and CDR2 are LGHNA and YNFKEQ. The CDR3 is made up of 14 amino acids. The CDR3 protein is CASSHPGLAGEQYF. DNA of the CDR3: TGTGCCAGCAGCCACCCGGGACTAGCGGGCGAGCAGTACTTC.

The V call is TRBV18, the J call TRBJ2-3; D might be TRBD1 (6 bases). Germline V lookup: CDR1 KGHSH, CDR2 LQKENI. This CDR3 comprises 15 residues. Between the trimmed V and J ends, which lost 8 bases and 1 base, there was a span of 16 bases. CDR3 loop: CASGALAGGTDTQYF. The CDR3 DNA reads TGTGCCAGCGGAGCGTTGGCAGGGGGCACAGATACGCAGTATTTT.

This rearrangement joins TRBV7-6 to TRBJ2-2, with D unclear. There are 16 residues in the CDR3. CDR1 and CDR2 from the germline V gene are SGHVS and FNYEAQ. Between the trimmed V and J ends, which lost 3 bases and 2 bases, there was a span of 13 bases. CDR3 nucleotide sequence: TGTGCCAGCAGCTTCGCAGGTTGGGGTAACACCGGGGAGCTGTTTTTT. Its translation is CASSFAGWGNTGELFF.

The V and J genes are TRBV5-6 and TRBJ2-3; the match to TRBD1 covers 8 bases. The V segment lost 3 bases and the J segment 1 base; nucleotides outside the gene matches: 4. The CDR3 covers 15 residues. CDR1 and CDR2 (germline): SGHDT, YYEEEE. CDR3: CASSSPGQGTDTQYF. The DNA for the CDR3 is TGTGCCAGCAGCTCTCCGGGACAGGGCACAGATACGCAGTATTTT.

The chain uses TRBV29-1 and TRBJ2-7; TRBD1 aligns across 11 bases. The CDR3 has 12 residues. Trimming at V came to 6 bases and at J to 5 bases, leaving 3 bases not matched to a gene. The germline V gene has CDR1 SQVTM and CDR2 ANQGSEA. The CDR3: CSVWTGGDEQYF. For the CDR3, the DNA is TGCAGCGTGTGGACAGGGGGCGACGAGCAGTACTTC.

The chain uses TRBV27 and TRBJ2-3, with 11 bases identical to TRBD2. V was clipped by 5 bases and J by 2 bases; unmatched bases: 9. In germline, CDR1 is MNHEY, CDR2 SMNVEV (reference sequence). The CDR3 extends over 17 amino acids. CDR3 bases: TGTGCCAGCAGTCTTGGGGGGACTAGCGGCTACACAGATACGCAGTATTTT. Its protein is CASSLGGTSGYTDTQYF.

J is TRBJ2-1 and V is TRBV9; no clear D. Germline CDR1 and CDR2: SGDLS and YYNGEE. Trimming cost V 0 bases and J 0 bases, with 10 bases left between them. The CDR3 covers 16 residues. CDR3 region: CASSVVLRGSYNEQFF. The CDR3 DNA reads TGTGCCAGCAGCGTAGTGTTAAGAGGCTCCTACAATGAGCAGTTCTTC.

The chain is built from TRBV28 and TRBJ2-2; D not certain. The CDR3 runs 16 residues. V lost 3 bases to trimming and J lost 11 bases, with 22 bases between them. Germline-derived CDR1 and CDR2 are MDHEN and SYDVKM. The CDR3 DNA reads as TGTGCCAGCAGTTTGGCCTCTTTTGACTTCAAGTCAGAGCTGTTTTTT. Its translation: CASSLASFDFKSELFF. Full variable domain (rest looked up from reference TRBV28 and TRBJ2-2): DVKVTQSSRYLVKRTGEKVFLECVQDMDHENMFWYRQDPGLGLRLIYFSYDVKMKEKGDIPEGYSVSREKKERFSLILESASTNQTSMYLCASSLASFDFKSELFFGEGSRLTVL.

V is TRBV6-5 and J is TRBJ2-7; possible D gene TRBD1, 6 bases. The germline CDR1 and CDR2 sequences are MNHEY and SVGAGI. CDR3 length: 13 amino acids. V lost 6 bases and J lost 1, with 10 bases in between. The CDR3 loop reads CASRSTGSYEQYF. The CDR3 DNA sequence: TGTGCCAGCAGATCGACAGGTTCCTACGAGCAGTACTTC.

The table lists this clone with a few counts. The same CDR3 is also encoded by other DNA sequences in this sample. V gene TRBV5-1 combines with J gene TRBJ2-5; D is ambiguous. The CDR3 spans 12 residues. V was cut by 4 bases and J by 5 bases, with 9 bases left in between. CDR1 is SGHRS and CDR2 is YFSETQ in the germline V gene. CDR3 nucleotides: TGCGCCAGCAGCCCCAGAAAGGAGACCCAGTACTTC. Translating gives CASSPRKETQYF.

CDR3 sequence (DNA): TGTGCCAGCAGCTTAATTCAGGGTTGGGATGAGCAGTTCTTC. Protein: CASSLIQGWDEQFF. The genes are TRBV7-8 and TRBJ2-1; TRBD1 is a possible D gene (5 bases). Germline loops: CDR1 SGHVS, CDR2 FQNEAQ. The CDR3 runs 14 residues. V lost 2 bases and J lost 8, with 13 bases in between.

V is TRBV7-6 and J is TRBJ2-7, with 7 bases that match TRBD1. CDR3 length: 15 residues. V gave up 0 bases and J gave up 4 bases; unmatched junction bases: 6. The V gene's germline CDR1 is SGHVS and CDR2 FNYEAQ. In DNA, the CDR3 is TGTGCCAGCAGCTTAGCCGGCAGGGGGTTGTACGAGCAGTACTTC. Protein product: CASSLAGRGLYEQYF. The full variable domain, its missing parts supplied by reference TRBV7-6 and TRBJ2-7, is GAGVSQSPRYKVTKRGQDVALRCDPISGHVSLYWYRQALGQGPEFLTYFNYEAQQDKSGLPNDRFSAERPEGSISTLTIQRTEQRDSAMYRCASSLAGRGLYEQYFGPGTRLTVT.

The DNA for the CDR3 is TGTGCCAGCAGTGACGGGTATGGCTACACCTTC. Its protein is CASSDGYGYTF. This chain connects TRBV25-1 to TRBJ1-2; the D is unclear. The CDR3 consists of 11 residues. Germline CDR1 reads MGHDK; CDR2 reads SYGVNS. Deletions cut 3 bases from V and 5 bases from J, with 4 bases between.